What follows are 15 T cell receptor beta chains derived from one specimen sequenced in a study of cytomegalovirus exposure and HLA in healthy donors. Researchers ran the PCR with 60 Vbeta and 13 Jbeta primers. TCRdb keeps only in-frame clones here, not all; method: immunoSEQ multiplex PCR. The sample shows 110,000 or so clones, around 80% of them seen only once. Sequencing used PBMCs. Every receptor here comes from a man between 18 and 29 years old in good health and CMV-seronegative.

V is TRBV4-2 and J is TRBJ2-5; 14 nucleotides match TRBD2. The CDR3 runs to 18 residues. J lost 4 bases, V lost 1 base, and 8 bases had no gene match. CDR1 and CDR2 (germline): LGHNA, YNFKEQ. The CDR3 loop is CASSQGLGLAGDSETQYF. The CDR3, as DNA: TGTGCCAGCAGCCAAGGCTTGGGACTAGCGGGAGATTCAGAGACCCAGTACTTC.

J is TRBJ2-5 and V is TRBV11-3, with 8 bases matching TRBD1. V was clipped by 5 bases and J by 2 bases; unmatched bases: 4. The CDR3 consists of 14 residues. Germline V gene lookup returns CDR1 SGHNT and CDR2 YENEEA. The CDR3 is CASSGRTGQETQYF. The CDR3 DNA is TGTGCCAGCAGCGGGCGGACAGGGCAAGAGACCCAGTACTTC. Based on the CDR3 plus reference TRBV11-3 and TRBJ2-5, the full variable domain is EAGVVQSPRYKIIEKKQPVAFWCNPISGHNTLYWYLQNLGQGPELLIRYENEEAVDDSQLPKDRFSAERLKGVDSTLKIQPAELGDSAVYLCASSGRTGQETQYFGPGTRLLVL.

The CDR3 coding sequence is TGTGCCAGCAGCCCCAGACAGGCCCGCTATGGCTACACCTTC. Translated: CASSPRQARYGYTF. V usage is TRBV27 and J usage is TRBJ1-2; D perhaps matches TRBD1 (6 bases). CDR1 is MNHEY and CDR2 is SMNVEV in the germline V gene (reference sequence). This CDR3 comprises 14 residues. V lost 6 bases and J 4 bases, leaving 15 bases between the germline ends.

As for this clone: One end of the junction is discordant with germline, which a read error may explain. The chain has TRBV5-4 and TRBJ2-2; D is undetermined. The CDR3 has 12 amino acids. Germline CDR1 is SGHNT and CDR2 is YYREEE (reference sequence). CDR3 protein: CASSNRGGELFF. The CDR3 nucleotides are TGCGCCAGCAGCAATCGAGGCGGGGAGCTGTTTTTT.

V gene TRBV7-2 combines with J gene TRBJ2-3; the match to TRBD2 covers 12 bases. The CDR3 has 15 residues. The V and J ends lost 7 bases and 9 bases, in that order; junction bases with no gene match: 11. Per germline, CDR1 SGHTA and CDR2 FQGNSA. The chain's CDR3 is CASTPLLLAGGTQYF. In DNA form, the CDR3 reads TGTGCCAGCACCCCGCTCCTACTAGCGGGAGGCACGCAGTATTTT.

This clone is a singleton in its sample. This likely stems from a read error, as it lies one base from a far larger clone. The gene calls are TRBV10-3 and TRBJ2-1; TRBD2 matches at 10 bases. Germline CDR1 reads ENHRY; CDR2 reads SYGVKD. Trimming removed 11 bases from V and 7 bases from J; junction bases left unmatched: 14. CDR3 length: 15 residues. CDR3 region: CAPSPPSGRMNEQFF. The CDR3 DNA is TGTGCCCCCAGCCCCCCTAGCGGGAGAATGAATGAGCAGTTCTTC.

A single count supports this clone. CDR3: CATKAGYNYEQYF. The CDR3 nucleotides are TGTGCCACCAAAGCGGGGTATAACTACGAGCAGTACTTC. This rearrangement joins TRBV10-3 to TRBJ2-7, with 7 positions matching TRBD2. CDR1 and CDR2 from the germline V gene are ENHRY and SYGVKD. Trimming removed 10 bases from V and 3 bases from J; junction bases left unmatched: 9. The CDR3 has 13 residues.

About this clone itself: Relative to the germline gene, one junction end is altered; a read error may explain this. The chain employs TRBV7-9 and TRBJ2-7, with a weak D call TRBD1 (5 bases). CDR1 is SEHNR and CDR2 is FQNEAQ in the germline V gene (reference sequence). CDR3 size: 12 residues. CDR3 sequence: CSSSEDNYEQYF. The CDR3 region has the DNA TGTTCCAGCAGCGAGGACAACTACGAGCAGTACTTC.

The chain joins TRBV5-1 to TRBJ1-3, with 7 bases lining up with TRBD1. Germline loops: CDR1 SGHRS, CDR2 YFSETQ. The trim removed 4 bases at V and 1 base at J, leaving 14 bases unmatched. The CDR3 has 18 amino acids. CDR3 coding DNA: TGCGCCAGCAGCCGGACGACAGGGTCTGAAGTTTCTGGAAACACCATATATTTT. This gives the protein CASSRTTGSEVSGNTIYF. The full variable domain, completed using reference TRBV5-1 and TRBJ1-3, is KAGVTQTPRYLIKTRGQQVTLSCSPISGHRSVSWYQQTPGQGLQFLFEYFSETQRNKGNFPGRFSGRQFSNSRSEMNVSTLELGDSALYLCASSRTTGSEVSGNTIYFGEGSWLTVV.

V is TRBV7-2 and J is TRBJ1-2; D gene uncertain. The CDR3 has 13 residues. Trimming took off 0 bases at V and 7 bases at J, with 9 bases between the two ends. Germline assignment: CDR1 SGHTA and CDR2 FQGNSA. Written as DNA, the CDR3 is TGTGCCAGCAGCTTAGCAGTAGAATCTGGCTACACCTTC. Translating gives CASSLAVESGYTF.

This chain links TRBV6-5 with TRBJ2-7; TRBD2 aligns across 7 bases. V was pared by 6 bases and J by 2 bases, with 7 bases of the junction left unmatched. The CDR3 is made up of 14 amino acids. Germline CDR1 MNHEY, CDR2 SVGAGI. Here the CDR3 reads CASSTTSKAYEQYF. The DNA for the CDR3 is TGTGCCAGCAGCACGACTAGCAAAGCCTACGAGCAGTACTTC.

The chain is built from TRBV5-4 and TRBJ2-7, with 7 bases fitting TRBD1. V trimming: 4 bases; J trimming: 5 bases; junction bases outside the gene matches: 12. The CDR3 loop spans 15 amino acids. CDR1 and CDR2 (germline): SGHNT, YYREEE (reference sequence). The CDR3 sequence is CASSARQGSYDEQYF. For the CDR3, the DNA is TGTGCCAGCAGCGCTAGACAGGGTAGTTACGACGAGCAGTACTTC. The entire variable domain, with the rest obtained from reference TRBV5-4 and TRBJ2-7, is as follows: ETGVTQSPTHLIKTRGQQVTLRCSSQSGHNTVSWYQQALGQGPQFIFQYYREEENGRGNFPPRFSGLQFPNYSSELNVNALELDDSALYLCASSARQGSYDEQYFGPGTRLTVT.

The chain is built from TRBV27 and TRBJ1-2; D is possibly TRBD1 (6 bases). This CDR3 has 13 residues. Trimming cost V 4 bases and J 4 bases, with 10 bases left between them. Per germline, CDR1 MNHEY and CDR2 SMNVEV (reference sequence). The CDR3 DNA sequence: TGTGCCAGCAGTTCAACAGGGAGCTATGGCTACACCTTC. Protein sequence: CASSSTGSYGYTF.

V is TRBV2 and J is TRBJ2-5; 10 bases line up with TRBD2. The DNA end lines up better with TRBJ2-7; the J call may be wrong. CDR1 and CDR2 from the germline V gene are SNHLY and FYNNEI. This CDR3 has 17 amino acids. This CDR3 reads CASSRRIGLAGVYEQYF. As DNA, the CDR3 is TGTGCCAGCAGTCGTCGGATAGGGCTAGCGGGAGTCTACGAGCAGTACTTC.

This clone was seen only once. The gene calls are TRBV7-7 and TRBJ2-2; a possible D gene is TRBD1 (6 bases). This CDR3 is 14 amino acids long. Germline V CDR1 and CDR2: SSHAT, FNYEAQ (reference sequence). Trimming cost V 5 bases and J 6 bases, with 13 bases left between them. DNA for the CDR3: TGTGCCAGCAGCCCCGACAGGACCGCCGGGGAGCTGTTTTTT. This sequence encodes CASSPDRTAGELFF.